The 20 T cell receptor beta chains below were found in one sample sequenced in a study of T cell repertoires and HLA-DP antigens. Produced via immunoSEQ multiplex PCR; TCRdb's table is partial and in-frame only. Of over 60,000 clones listed, about four fifths are singletons. Their antigens are not known. Sequenced input: CD4+ T cells from PBMCs. The receptors originated from a man in his 60s in good health and CMV-seronegative.

V and J are TRBV6-1 and TRBJ2-7; 7 bases are shared with TRBD1. There are 14 residues in the CDR3. V gave up 2 bases and J gave up 4 bases; unmatched junction bases: 5. Germline lookup yields CDR1 MNHNS and CDR2 SASEGT. The CDR3 reads CASSEFGTEYEQYV. The CDR3 bases are TGTGCCAGCAGTGAATTCGGGACAGAGTACGAGCAGTACGTC.

The J gene is TRBJ1-6, the V gene TRBV28; D is unclear. In germline, CDR1 is MDHEN, CDR2 SYDVKM. The CDR3 extends over 15 amino acids. Trimming left V 7 bases short and J 7 bases short, with 17 bases between. This CDR3 is CASTLSAGGNSPLHF. Written as DNA, the CDR3 is TGTGCCAGCACCCTCTCGGCAGGAGGGAATTCACCCCTCCACTTT. Complete variable domain (other parts from reference TRBV28 and TRBJ1-6): DVKVTQSSRYLVKRTGEKVFLECVQDMDHENMFWYRQDPGLGLRLIYFSYDVKMKEKGDIPEGYSVSREKKERFSLILESASTNQTSMYLCASTLSAGGNSPLHFGNGTRLTVT.

This clone has a handful of counts. The chain has TRBV7-9 and TRBJ2-3; weak D call: TRBD2 (5 bases). The germline V and J ends were trimmed by 11 bases and 2 bases, with 14 bases remaining between them. CDR3 length: 13 amino acids. Germline CDR1 reads SEHNR; CDR2 reads FQNEAQ (reference sequence). The CDR3 DNA sequence: TGTGCCGGGAGACCTTACCTCACAGATACGCAGTATTTT. Its protein is CAGRPYLTDTQYF.

The chain has TRBV19 and TRBJ2-5; 9 nucleotides agree with TRBD1. Trimming cost V 9 bases and J 2 bases; bases outside gene matches: 7. The CDR3 loop spans 14 amino acids. Germline V CDR1 and CDR2: LNHDA, SQIVND (reference sequence). The CDR3 region is CASSPDRGQETQYF. CDR3 DNA sequence: TGTGCCAGCTCCCCCGACAGGGGGCAAGAGACCCAGTACTTC.

V gene TRBV19 combines with J gene TRBJ2-1; tentatively, D is TRBD1 (6 bases). There are 17 residues in the CDR3. Trimming stripped 4 bases from V and 2 bases from J, with 18 bases between. CDR1 is LNHDA and CDR2 is SQIVND in the germline V gene (reference sequence). The CDR3: CASSSSSGTRPYNEQFF. The DNA for the CDR3 is TGTGCCAGTAGTAGCTCCAGTGGGACAAGACCCTACAATGAGCAGTTCTTC.

The rearrangement joins TRBV18 to TRBJ1-2; D not certain. V was clipped by 0 bases and J by 6 bases, with 8 bases between them. Germline assignment: CDR1 KGHSH and CDR2 LQKENI. The CDR3 totals 13 residues. CDR3 region: CASSPPTEDGYTF. CDR3 bases: TGTGCCAGCTCACCACCGACCGAGGATGGCTACACCTTC.

This clone has just a few counts. V gene TRBV5-1 combines with J gene TRBJ2-1; TRBD2 aligns across 8 bases. Germline V gene data show CDR1 as SGHRS and CDR2 as YFSETQ. CDR3 length equals 13 residues. Trimming at V came to 0 bases and at J to 12 bases, leaving 5 bases not matched to a gene. As DNA, the CDR3 is TGCGCCAGCAGCTTGGATAGCGGGGAGCGGCAGTTCTTC. Translation gives CASSLDSGERQFF. Supplemented by reference TRBV5-1 and TRBJ2-1, the full variable domain reads KAGVTQTPRYLIKTRGQQVTLSCSPISGHRSVSWYQQTPGQGLQFLFEYFSETQRNKGNFPGRFSGRQFSNSRSEMNVSTLELGDSALYLCASSLDSGERQFFGPGTRLTVL.

This clone is a singleton in its sample. V and J are TRBV28 and TRBJ2-4; D remains ambiguous. The CDR3 consists of 16 residues. V lost 7 bases and J 0 bases, leaving 16 bases between the germline ends. CDR1 and CDR2 (germline): MDHEN, SYDVKM. The CDR3 DNA reads TGTGCCAGCACCCATGCCGGAGCTCTAGCCAAAAACATTCAGTACTTC. This gives the protein CASTHAGALAKNIQYF.

This clone was seen just once. V is TRBV9 and J is TRBJ2-7, with 7 bases fitting TRBD1. Germline CDR1 and CDR2: SGDLS and YYNGEE. V lost 2 bases and J lost 2; bases outside the gene matches: 4. The CDR3 contains 14 residues. The DNA of the CDR3 is TGTGCCAGCAGCGTGGGACAGTCGACCTACGAGCAGTACTTC. As protein: CASSVGQSTYEQYF. Supplemented by reference TRBV9 and TRBJ2-7, the full variable domain reads DSGVTQTPKHLITATGQRVTLRCSPRSGDLSVYWYQQSLDQGLQFLIQYYNGEERAKGNILERFSAQQFPDLHSELNLSSLELGDSALYFCASSVGQSTYEQYFGPGTRLTVT.

The chain uses TRBV9 and TRBJ2-1, with 8 positions matching TRBD2. V lost 4 bases to trimming and J lost 8 bases; unmatched junction nucleotides: 11. The CDR3 contains 15 residues. Germline CDR1 is SGDLS and CDR2 is YYNGEE. The CDR3 coding sequence is TGTGCCAGCAGCTTTGGGAGCGGGAGTGCGGATGAGCAGTTCTTC. Encoded protein: CASSFGSGSADEQFF.

The chain links TRBV18 to TRBJ1-2, with 7 nucleotides matching TRBD1. In germline, CDR1 is KGHSH, CDR2 LQKENI. This CDR3 spans 14 amino acids. V shed 3 bases, J shed 3 bases, and the junction held 4 bases outside the gene matches. In DNA form, the CDR3 reads TGTGCCAGCTCACCCACAACAGGGGACTATGGCTACACCTTC. Its protein product is CASSPTTGDYGYTF.

The rearrangement joins TRBV6-5 to TRBJ1-6; the D is unclear. Per germline, CDR1 MNHEY and CDR2 SVGAGI. V dropped 5 bases and J dropped 8 bases, with 13 bases sitting between them. This CDR3 has 14 residues. The CDR3 sequence: CASSETIQYSPLHF. In DNA, the CDR3 is TGTGCCAGCAGTGAAACCATACAATATTCACCCCTCCACTTT.

The chain has TRBV6-1 and TRBJ1-1; 12 positions match TRBD1. CDR1 MNHNS and CDR2 SASEGT come from the germline V gene. The CDR3 has 15 residues. Trimming at V came to 5 bases and at J to 11 bases, leaving 12 bases not matched to a gene. The CDR3 sequence is CASSRTIGTGGEAFF. For the CDR3, the DNA is TGTGCCAGCAGTAGAACAATAGGGACAGGGGGCGAGGCTTTCTTT.

The rearrangement joins TRBV11-2 to TRBJ2-1; 9 bases align to TRBD2. J was trimmed by 10 bases and V by 8 bases; bases with no gene match: 9. The CDR3 loop spans 13 amino acids. From germline, CDR1 is SGHAT and CDR2 FQNNGV. CDR3 sequence (DNA): TGTGCCAGCGTTAGCGGGAGTGAGCGGGAGCAGTTCTTC. Protein product: CASVSGSEREQFF.

This chain links TRBV11-1 with TRBJ2-2; possible D gene TRBD1, 5 bases. This CDR3 spans 15 amino acids. The V gene lost 1 base and the J gene lost 0 bases, with 6 bases spanning the gap. In germline, CDR1 is SGHAT, CDR2 FQDESV (reference sequence). CDR3 sequence (DNA): TGTGCCAGCAGCTTAGACAGGACGAACACCGGGGAGCTGTTTTTT. Protein product: CASSLDRTNTGELFF. Supplemented by reference TRBV11-1 and TRBJ2-2, the full variable domain reads EAEVAQSPRYKITEKSQAVAFWCDPISGHATLYWYRQILGQGPELLVQFQDESVVDDSQLPKDRFSAERLKGVDSTLKIQPAELGDSAMYLCASSLDRTNTGELFFGEGSRLTVL.

V and J are TRBV5-1 and TRBJ2-1; 12 bases line up with TRBD2. Germline values: CDR1 SGHRS, CDR2 YFSETQ. This CDR3 spans 20 amino acids. V gave up 0 bases and J gave up 1 base; unmatched junction bases: 11. The CDR3 sequence is CASSLELAGGGMGSYNEQFF. In nucleotides, the CDR3 is TGCGCCAGCAGCTTGGAACTAGCGGGAGGCGGGATGGGGTCCTACAATGAGCAGTTCTTC.

The chain joins TRBV6-5 to TRBJ2-2; 8 positions agree with TRBD1. Germline V gene sequence: CDR1 MNHEY, CDR2 SVGAGI. The CDR3 contains 14 residues. Trimming at V came to 7 bases and at J to 7 bases, leaving 8 bases not matched to a gene. The CDR3 DNA reads as TGTGCCAGCACTATGGACAGGGACCTCGGGGAGCTGTTTTTT. Protein sequence: CASTMDRDLGELFF.

This clone was seen a single time. The rearrangement links TRBV30 to TRBJ2-2, with TRBD2 matching 7 bases. The V and J ends lost 5 bases and 6 bases, in that order; junction bases with no gene match: 9. The V gene's germline CDR1 is GTSNPN and CDR2 SVGIG (reference sequence). The CDR3 consists of 14 residues. CDR3 in amino acids: CAWEGGAISGELFF. The CDR3 bases are TGTGCCTGGGAGGGAGGGGCAATCTCCGGGGAGCTGTTTTTT.

CDR3 amino acids: CASSDQGMGQPQHF. Written as DNA, the CDR3 is TGTGCCAGCAGTGACCAAGGGATGGGGCAGCCCCAGCATTTT. J is TRBJ1-5 and V is TRBV25-1; D unclear. CDR1 and CDR2 (germline): MGHDK, SYGVNS. There are 14 residues in the CDR3. Between the trimmed V and J ends, which lost 3 bases and 7 bases, there was a span of 13 bases.

The chain links TRBV7-2 to TRBJ2-7; TRBD1 matches 7 bases. The CDR3 runs 15 residues. The V gene end was trimmed by 4 bases and the J gene end by 2 bases; junction bases not matched to a gene: 8. Germline lookup yields CDR1 SGHTA and CDR2 FQGNSA. Here the CDR3 DNA reads TGTGCCAGCAGCTACACGACAGGGACCACCTACGAGCAGTACTTC. It yields the protein CASSYTTGTTYEQYF.